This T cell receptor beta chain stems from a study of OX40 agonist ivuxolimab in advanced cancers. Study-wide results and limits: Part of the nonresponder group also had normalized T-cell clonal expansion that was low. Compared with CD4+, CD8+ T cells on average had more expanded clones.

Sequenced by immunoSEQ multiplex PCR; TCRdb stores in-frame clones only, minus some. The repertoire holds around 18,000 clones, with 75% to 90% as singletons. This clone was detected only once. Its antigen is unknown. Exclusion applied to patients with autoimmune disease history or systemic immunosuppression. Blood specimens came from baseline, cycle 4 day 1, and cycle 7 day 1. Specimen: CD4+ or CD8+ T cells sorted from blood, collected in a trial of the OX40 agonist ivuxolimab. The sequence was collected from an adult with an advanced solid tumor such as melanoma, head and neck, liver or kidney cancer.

This CDR3 reads CASSVVQGADTQYF. CDR3 nucleotides: TGTGCCAGCAGCGTAGTCCAGGGAGCAGATACGCAGTATTTT. V usage is TRBV9 and J usage is TRBJ2-3, with D tentatively TRBD1 or TRBD2 (5 bases each). The V end was cut by 0 bases, the J end by 4 bases, with 9 bases between. The V gene's germline CDR1 is SGDLS and CDR2 YYNGEE. The CDR3 covers 14 residues.